This is a list of T cell receptor beta chains from one sample in a study of cytomegalovirus exposure and HLA in healthy donors. Here immunoSEQ multiplex PCR was the method, and the copy in TCRdb shows in-frame clones only, minus some. The table has more than 150,000 clones, around 73% seen once. The sample consisted of PBMCs. The receptor source for this set is a male donor in good health and CMV-seronegative. Both conserved end residues are part of each CDR3. Some rows have no size entry. The others give once, few or many, or a class for an expanded clone.

V	length	size	CDR3
TRBV4-1	14	.	CASSHVSGAGELFF
TRBV7-9	14	.	CASSLQGGYTEAFF
TRBV27	13	.	CASSSPGPSEQYF
TRBV19	13	few	CASSFGIYNEQFF
TRBV5-1	15	.	CASSLDDIPSYEQYF
TRBV7-9	15	once	CSSSLGTGTAYEQYF
TRBV5-1	15	.	CASSSGTAYQETQYF
TRBV9	13	.	CASSGRRGGEQYF
TRBV28	13	.	CASSSTVTYGYTF
TRBV2	15	.	CASSEALRGTSEAFF
TRBV5-1	21	.	CASSLVGLLGTATDVNTEAFF
TRBV28	13	.	CASTRGGGEGYTF
TRBV7-9	16	.	CASSLVSGRGVPEAFF
TRBV27	14	.	CASSSRGKGYGYTF
TRBV19	13	.	CASSGRRNEKLFF
TRBV5-4	14	.	CASSAASGGDTQYF
TRBV6-6	15	.	CASSGTGRSQETQYF